What follows are 17 T cell receptor beta chains derived from one specimen sequenced in a study of blood T cells in healthy people across ages. Through a sample-barcoded 5' primer and a J-beta primer mix, a second PCR was run for 7 to 11 cycles. TCRdb re-called the 5' RACE reads through MiXCR, storing one row per CDR3 protein. In the table there are approximately 1,700,000 distinct CDR3 sequences, approximately 39% of which are singletons. The sample taken for sequencing was blood. Every receptor here comes from a human donor in good health.

This clonotype was counted a single time. The chain employs TRBV20-1 and TRBJ1-2; maybe TRBD1 (5 bases). Per germline, CDR1 DFQATT and CDR2 SNEGSKA (reference sequence). This CDR3 spans 12 amino acids. CDR3 sequence: CTLGGADYGYTF. The CDR3 coding sequence is TGCACCCTGGGAGGGGCCGACTATGGCTACACCTTC.

A few counts support this clonotype. J is TRBJ2-1 and V is TRBV20-1; 9 bases are shared with TRBD2. This CDR3 comprises 17 residues. Losses at the gene ends were 3 bases for V and 5 bases for J; bases not matched to a gene: 14. Germline V gene data show CDR1 as DFQATT and CDR2 as SNEGSKA (reference sequence). CDR3 protein: CSARAVSERGAHNEQFF. The CDR3 nucleotides read TGCAGTGCTAGGGCCGTTTCGGAGCGGGGGGCGCACAATGAGCAGTTCTTC.

This clonotype has a handful of counts. The genes are TRBV4-3 and TRBJ1-5; D is uncertain. CDR1 is LGHNA, CDR2 YSLEER, per germline. The CDR3 spans 15 residues. V shed 2 bases and J shed 6 bases, with 14 bases lying between them. The CDR3, as DNA: TGCGCCAGCAGCCAATCTTTTCCCCTCGGTCAGCCCCAGCATTTT. Translating it yields CASSQSFPLGQPQHF.

The J gene is TRBJ2-5, the V gene TRBV7-8; 8 bases are a match to TRBD2. The junction had 22 bases not matched to a gene; V was cut back by 5 bases and J by 11 bases. The CDR3 loop spans 17 amino acids. Germline-derived CDR1 and CDR2 are SGHVS and FQNEAQ. CDR3 bases: TGTGCCAGCAGCCCACTGCAGGGAGTTGCGGGGGGCGGGGAGCAGTACTTC. Protein: CASSPLQGVAGGGEQYF.

The chain links TRBV5-1 to TRBJ2-6; unclear D gene. The CDR3 covers 16 residues. CDR1 and CDR2 (germline): SGHRS, YFSETQ. V shed 1 base and J shed 1 base, with 9 bases lying between them. CDR3 nucleotides: TGCGCCAGCAGCTTGAATAAAGGGTCTGGGGCCAACGTCCTGACTTTC. It yields the protein CASSLNKGSGANVLTF.

The V gene is TRBV7-9, the J gene TRBJ2-1, with TRBD2 as a possible D gene (6 bases). The V gene's germline CDR1 is SEHNR and CDR2 FQNEAQ (reference sequence). Trimming removed 4 bases at V and 1 base at J, with 14 bases between. The CDR3 spans 16 residues. CDR3 loop: CASSSTPSASYNEQFF. In nucleotides, the CDR3 is TGTGCCAGCAGCTCCACCCCTAGCGCTTCCTACAATGAGCAGTTCTTC.

The CDR3 DNA reads TGTGCCACCAGTTATGGGGGTGCTAGCACAGATACGCAGTATTTT. It yields the protein CATSYGGASTDTQYF. The chain links TRBV24-1 to TRBJ2-3; D possibly uses TRBD1 or TRBD2 (5 bases each). The germline V and J ends were trimmed by 6 bases and 0 bases, with 12 bases remaining between them. Germline V gene lookup returns CDR1 KGHDR and CDR2 SFDVKD. CDR3 length equals 15 residues.

This clonotype was recorded only once. This rearrangement joins TRBV12-3 or TRBV12-4 to TRBJ1-2, with D possibly TRBD1 on 5 matching bases. Between the trimmed V and J ends, which lost 4 bases and 7 bases, there was a span of 22 bases. The CDR3 has 16 residues. This CDR3 is CASSSGSARVIGGYTF. The CDR3 bases are TGTGCCAGCAGTTCCGGTTCGGCCAGGGTCATCGGTGGCTACACCTTC.

The chain uses TRBV12-5 and TRBJ1-1, with D perhaps matching TRBD1 (6 bases). Germline V gene data show CDR1 as LGHNT and CDR2 as FRNRAP. Trimming stripped 6 bases from V and 1 base from J, with 12 bases between. The CDR3 sequence is 14 residues long. The CDR3 here is CASGSWDTNTEAFF. CDR3 DNA: TGTGCTAGTGGATCGTGGGACACGAACACTGAAGCTTTCTTT.

This clonotype has more than one count but fewer than ten. This chain connects TRBV6-2 or TRBV6-3 to TRBJ2-7; 10 nucleotides agree with TRBD2. Per the germline V gene, CDR1 is MNHEY and CDR2 is SVGEGT. The CDR3 contains 15 residues. Germline trimming cut 5 bases from V and 2 bases from J; bases unmatched to any gene: 6. CDR3 DNA sequence: TGTGCCAGCAGTCCGCTAGCGGGGGTAGCCTACGAGCAGTACTTC. Residues: CASSPLAGVAYEQYF.

Comment on this clonotype: Compared with germline, one end of the junction differs, possibly owing to a read error. This sequence joins TRBV5-1 and TRBJ2-5; the match to TRBD2 covers 15 bases. Germline loops: CDR1 SGHRS, CDR2 YFSETQ. CDR3 length equals 17 residues. The CDR3 coding sequence is TGCGTCAGCAGCTTGGGACTAGCGGGGGGCGACCAAGAGACCCAGTACTTC. This gives the protein CVSSLGLAGGDQETQYF.

Turning to this clonotype: A read error is possible here, since a much larger clone lies one base away. The chain is built from TRBV3-1 and TRBJ2-1, with 11 nucleotides matching TRBD2. Germline lookup yields CDR1 LGHDT and CDR2 YNNKEL (reference sequence). With 6 bases clipped from V and 2 bases from J, the junction kept 3 bases outside the gene matches. This CDR3 contains 15 residues. CDR3: CASRFSGGAYNEQFF. CDR3 bases: TGTGCCAGCAGATTTAGCGGGGGGGCCTACAATGAGCAGTTCTTC.

The chain links TRBV12-3 or TRBV12-4 to TRBJ1-5, with unresolved D. V lost 3 bases and J 7 bases, leaving 10 bases between the germline ends. The CDR3 has 13 amino acids. As DNA, the CDR3 is TGTGCCAGCAGTTTCGTCGTTGGGCAGCCCCAGCATTTT. Its protein product is CASSFVVGQPQHF.

This chain's CDR3 is CASSQGRGEGFTEAFF. DNA of the CDR3: TGCGCCAGCAGCCAAGGTAGAGGGGAGGGCTTCACTGAAGCTTTCTTT. The rearrangement joins TRBV4-1 to TRBJ1-1, with a weak D call TRBD1 (5 bases). The CDR3 covers 16 residues. V lost 1 base to trimming and J lost 4 bases, with 16 bases between them. Germline CDR1 reads MGHRA; CDR2 reads YSYEKL.

Only a few counts were recorded for this clonotype. This chain joins TRBV4-1 and TRBJ1-4, with 10 bases that match TRBD1. CDR3 length equals 15 residues. J gave up 7 bases and V 4 bases, and 6 bases lay outside the gene matches. Germline values: CDR1 MGHRA, CDR2 YSYEKL. The CDR3 DNA reads as TGCGCCAGCAGCCCGACAGGGGGCGGACCTGAAAAACTGTTTTTT. The encoded protein is CASSPTGGGPEKLFF.

This clonotype was found a few times. This chain's CDR3 is CSARDRNHEQYF. For the CDR3, the DNA is TGCAGTGCTAGAGATAGGAACCACGAGCAGTACTTC. The rearrangement joins TRBV20-1 to TRBJ2-7; D not resolved. With 0 bases removed from V and 5 bases from J, the gap between germline ends came to 8 bases. The CDR3 runs to 12 residues. Germline CDR1 and CDR2: DFQATT and SNEGSKA (reference sequence).

The chain carries TRBV2 and TRBJ2-5, with TRBD1 as a possible D gene (5 bases). V was cut by 3 bases and J by 3 bases, with 14 bases left in between. The V gene's germline CDR1 is SNHLY and CDR2 FYNNEI. The CDR3 is 15 residues long. The CDR3: CASSESASGKETQYF. In DNA, the CDR3 is TGTGCCAGCAGTGAGTCTGCGTCAGGGAAAGAGACCCAGTACTTC.